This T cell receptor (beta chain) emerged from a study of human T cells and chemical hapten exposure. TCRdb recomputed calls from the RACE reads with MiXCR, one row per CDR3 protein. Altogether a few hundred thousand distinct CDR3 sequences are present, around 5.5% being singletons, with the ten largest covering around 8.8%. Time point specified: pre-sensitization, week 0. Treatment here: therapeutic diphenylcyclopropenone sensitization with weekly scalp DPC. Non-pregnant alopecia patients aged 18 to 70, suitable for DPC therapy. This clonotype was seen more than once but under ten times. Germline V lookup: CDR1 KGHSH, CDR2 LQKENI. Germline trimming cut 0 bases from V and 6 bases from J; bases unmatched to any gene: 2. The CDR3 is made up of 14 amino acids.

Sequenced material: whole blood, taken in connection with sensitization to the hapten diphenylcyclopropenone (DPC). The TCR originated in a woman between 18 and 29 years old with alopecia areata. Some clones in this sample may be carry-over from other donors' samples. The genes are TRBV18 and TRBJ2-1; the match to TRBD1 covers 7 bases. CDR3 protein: CASSPPAGGNEQFF. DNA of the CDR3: TGTGCCAGCTCACCACCGGCAGGGGGCAATGAGCAGTTCTTC. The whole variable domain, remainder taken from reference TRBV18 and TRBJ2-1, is NAGVMQNPRHLVRRRGQEARLRCSPMKGHSHVYWYRQLPEEGLKFMVYLQKENIIDESGMPKERFSAEFPKEGPSILRIQQVVRGDSAAYFCASSPPAGGNEQFFGPGTRLTVL.